Presented here are 15 T cell receptor beta chains from one specimen sequenced in a study of cytomegalovirus exposure and HLA in healthy donors. Primers included in the PCR were 60 Vbeta and 13 Jbeta primers. The data were produced by immunoSEQ multiplex PCR, yet TCRdb's version contains in-frame clones alone and is incomplete. The table lists just over 150,000 clones, approximately 79% of them singletons. Input material: PBMCs. The source of these receptors is a woman in her fifties or sixties in good health and CMV-seropositive.

The chain recombines TRBV13 with TRBJ2-3; D perhaps matches TRBD1 (6 bases). CDR3 length: 12 amino acids. With 3 bases removed from V and 6 bases from J, the gap between germline ends came to 7 bases. Germline CDR1 and CDR2: PRHDT and FYEKMQ (reference sequence). Here the CDR3 reads CASSFRGDTQYF. CDR3 nucleotides: TGTGCCAGCAGCTTCAGGGGTGATACGCAGTATTTT.

The gene calls are TRBV6-5 and TRBJ1-1, with D possibly TRBD1 on 6 matching bases. CDR1 and CDR2 (germline): MNHEY, SVGAGI. The germline V and J ends were trimmed by 0 bases and 1 base, with 12 bases remaining between them. The CDR3 loop spans 16 amino acids. As DNA, the CDR3 is TGTGCCAGCAGTTACTCGAGGGGGGGACGGAACACTGAAGCTTTCTTT. It yields the protein CASSYSRGGRNTEAFF.

CDR3 protein: CASSYDGTGEGEQYF. Written as DNA, the CDR3 is TGTGCCAGCAGTTATGACGGAACAGGGGAAGGCGAGCAGTACTTC. This chain uses TRBV11-2 with TRBJ2-7; 7 bases match TRBD1. There are 15 residues in the CDR3. The germline V gene has CDR1 SGHAT and CDR2 FQNNGV. Trimming took 6 bases from V and 6 from J; bases not matched to a gene: 14.

In regard to this clone: Germline and junction disagree at one end, which may indicate a read error. Other nucleotide sequences from this sample produce the same CDR3. This rearrangement joins TRBV30 to TRBJ1-6; D might be TRBD1 (5 bases). Germline CDR1 and CDR2: GTSNPN and SVGIG (reference sequence). There are 14 residues in the CDR3. The chain's CDR3 is CAWKHGGFNSPLHF. CDR3 in DNA: TGTGCCTGGAAACACGGGGGTTTTAATTCACCCCTTCACTTT. The full variable domain, with the rest looked up from reference TRBV30 and TRBJ1-6, is SQTIHQWPATLVQPVGSPLSLECTVEGTSNPNLYWYRQAAGRGLQLLFYSVGIGQISSEVPQNLSASRPQDRQFILSSKKLLLSDSGFYLCAWKHGGFNSPLHFGNGTRLTVT.

The chain employs TRBV6-5 and TRBJ2-3; D may be TRBD2 (7 bases). Germline CDR1 reads MNHEY; CDR2 reads SVGAGI. CDR3 size: 13 residues. CDR3 bases: TGTGCAGCGAGAGGGGGGGGCGAGGGGACGCAGTATTTT. Translating it yields CAARGGGEGTQYF.

The rearrangement uses TRBV10-1 and TRBJ2-7; 12 bases align to TRBD1. CDR1 is WNHNN and CDR2 is SYGVQD in the germline V gene (reference sequence). The CDR3 has 16 amino acids. Trimming took 4 bases from V and 6 from J; bases not matched to a gene: 10. CDR3 bases: TGCGCCAGCAGTGCTCGGGGACAGGGGGCCGGAGGCGAGCAGTACTTC. It encodes CASSARGQGAGGEQYF.

This chain joins TRBV19 and TRBJ1-2; perhaps TRBD1 as D (6 bases). Germline loops: CDR1 LNHDA, CDR2 SQIVND (reference sequence). The CDR3 is 14 residues long. Trimming took 6 bases from V and 0 from J, leaving 11 bases between them. For the CDR3, the DNA is TGTGCCAGTAGGACTGGACAGCCTAACTATGGCTACACCTTC. Translated: CASRTGQPNYGYTF.

This clone was detected only once. J is TRBJ2-2 and V is TRBV18; D perhaps matches TRBD2 (6 bases). The CDR3 is 15 residues long. The germline V and J ends were trimmed by 2 bases and 3 bases, with 10 bases remaining between them. Germline lookup yields CDR1 KGHSH and CDR2 LQKENI. CDR3 coding DNA: TGTGCCAGCTCACCAGGACCGGGGGACACCGGGGAGCTGTTTTTT. Its protein is CASSPGPGDTGELFF.

This clone has only a few counts. This same CDR3 is encoded by further DNA sequences in the sample. This chain uses TRBV2 with TRBJ2-3; 9 bases match TRBD2. The CDR3 contains 14 residues. Germline values: CDR1 SNHLY, CDR2 FYNNEI. Germline trimming cut 7 bases from V and 8 bases from J; bases unmatched to any gene: 10. CDR3 in amino acids: CASIALAGGPTQYF. CDR3 DNA sequence: TGTGCCAGCATAGCGCTGGCGGGGGGGCCTACGCAGTATTTT.

This chain links TRBV4-1 with TRBJ1-2; 9 positions match TRBD1. Germline CDR1 and CDR2: MGHRA and YSYEKL. The CDR3 spans 16 residues. V trimming: 2 bases; J trimming: 0 bases; junction bases outside the gene matches: 4. CDR3 residues: CASSQRTGASNYGYTF. CDR3 nucleotide sequence: TGCGCCAGCAGCCAACGGACAGGGGCTTCTAACTATGGCTACACCTTC.

This clone was counted only a few times. This chain uses TRBV19 with TRBJ1-5, with 12 bases matching TRBD1. The CDR3 totals 17 residues. J lost 5 bases, V lost 3 bases, and 8 bases had no gene match. Germline V gives CDR1 LNHDA, CDR2 SQIVND (reference sequence). The CDR3 is CASSISVGTGGYQPQHF. The DNA of the CDR3 is TGTGCCAGTAGTATCAGTGTAGGGACAGGGGGCTATCAGCCCCAGCATTTT.

The V call is TRBV30, the J call TRBJ1-5; D might be TRBD1 (6 bases). CDR3 size: 16 residues. With 0 bases removed from V and 0 bases from J, the gap between germline ends came to 12 bases. Germline loops: CDR1 GTSNPN, CDR2 SVGIG (reference sequence). The CDR3 loop reads CAWSVQGSYSNQPQHF. CDR3 sequence (DNA): TGTGCCTGGAGTGTACAGGGCAGCTATAGCAATCAGCCCCAGCATTTT.

CDR3 residues: CASRTGGRADTQYF. CDR3 bases: TGCGCCAGCCGGACCGGGGGGAGGGCAGATACGCAGTATTTT. J is TRBJ2-3 and V is TRBV10-2, with 7 bases aligning to TRBD2. Germline V gene lookup returns CDR1 WSHSY and CDR2 SAAADI. The CDR3 totals 14 residues. With 8 bases clipped from V and 4 bases from J, the junction kept 9 bases outside the gene matches.

The genes are TRBV30 and TRBJ2-1; 7 bases match TRBD2. Unmatched junction bases numbered 7, after V lost 5 bases and J lost 6 bases. The CDR3 is 13 residues long. Germline CDR1 GTSNPN, CDR2 SVGIG (reference sequence). The CDR3 coding sequence is TGTGCCTGGGGGGGGGTAGCGGGCAATGAGCAGTTCTTC. This codes for CAWGGVAGNEQFF.

The rearrangement uses TRBV7-2 and TRBJ2-3; tentatively, D is TRBD2 (6 bases). Germline CDR1 reads SGHTA; CDR2 reads FQGNSA. The CDR3 consists of 14 residues. V lost 11 bases and J lost 0, with 15 bases in between. The CDR3 nucleotides read TGTGCCGAAGGGAGGACGACTAGCACAGATACGCAGTATTTT. This codes for CAEGRTTSTDTQYF. The variable domain in full, with the rest retrieved from reference TRBV7-2 and TRBJ2-3, is GAGVSQSPSNKVTEKGKDVELRCDPISGHTALYWYRQSLGQGLEFLIYFQGNSAPDKSGLPSDRFSAERTGGSVSTLTIQRTQQEDSAVYLCAEGRTTSTDTQYFGPGTRLTVL.